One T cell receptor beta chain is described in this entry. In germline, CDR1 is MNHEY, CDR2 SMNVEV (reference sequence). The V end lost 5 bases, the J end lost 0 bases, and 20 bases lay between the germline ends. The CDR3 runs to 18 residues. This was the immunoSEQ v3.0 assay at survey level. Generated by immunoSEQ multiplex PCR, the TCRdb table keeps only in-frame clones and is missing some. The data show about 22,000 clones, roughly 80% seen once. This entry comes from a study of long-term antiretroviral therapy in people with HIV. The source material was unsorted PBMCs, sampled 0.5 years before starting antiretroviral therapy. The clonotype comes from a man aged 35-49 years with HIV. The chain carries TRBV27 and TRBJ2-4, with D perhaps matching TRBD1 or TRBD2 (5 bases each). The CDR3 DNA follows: TGTGCCAGCAGTCCTCGAGGGGCAGGGAGAAAAGCCAAAAACATTCAGTACTTC. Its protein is CASSPRGAGRKAKNIQYF.